The rows below give T cell receptor beta chains drawn from one sample of a study of CD8 T cells in ankylosing spondylitis. TCRdb reanalysed the 5' RACE reads using MiXCR and keeps one entry per CDR3 protein. The profile shows tens of thousands of distinct CDR3 sequences, around 30% of them singletons. Sequencing was done on a sample of blood, either unsorted or a sorted T cell fraction (not recorded which). All receptors derive from a male donor with ankylosing spondylitis or in good health (not recorded which). Both conserved end residues are part of each CDR3. D genes are given only for firm matches. Size values are once, few and many counts, or a class for expanded clones, and some rows have none.

size	V	D	J	CDR3	DNA
many	TRBV28	-	TRBJ2-3	CATISEDTQYF	TGTGCCACCATATCTGAAGATACGCAGTATTTT
few	TRBV6-1	TRBD1	TRBJ1-5	CASSIGTVLGQPQHF	TGTGCCAGCAGTATAGGGACAGTCCTTGGTCAGCCCCAGCATTTT
-	TRBV7-8	TRBD1	TRBJ1-2	CASSSSPTAGGQMNGYTF	TGTGCCAGCAGCTCGTCCCCAACGGCAGGGGGCCAAATGAATGGCTACACCTTC
many	TRBV5-1	-	TRBJ1-2	CASSLNLYSDTNYGYTF	TGCGCCAGCAGCTTAAATTTGTACAGCGATACTAACTATGGCTACACCTTC
many	TRBV5-5	-	TRBJ2-3	CASSLGSTDTQYF	TGTGCCAGCAGCTTGGGCAGCACAGATACGCAGTATTTT
-	TRBV2	TRBD2	TRBJ2-1	CASTPLAGAYNEQFF	TGTGCCAGCACTCCCCTAGCGGGAGCGTACAATGAGCAGTTCTTC
few	TRBV11-2	-	TRBJ2-7	CASSPLLPYEQYF	TGTGCCAGCAGCCCCCTCCTTCCCTACGAGCAGTACTTC
many	TRBV10-3	-	TRBJ1-1	CAISVGLRTEAFF	TGTGCCATCAGTGTAGGGTTGAGGACTGAAGCTTTCTTT
-	TRBV5-1	-	TRBJ2-3	CASSYWTTDTQYF	TGCGCCAGCAGCTACTGGACCACAGATACGCAGTATTTT
few	TRBV18	-	TRBJ2-2	CASSLSNTGELFF	TGTGCCAGCTCACTTTCAAACACCGGGGAGCTGTTTTTT
-	TRBV6-6	-	TRBJ1-2	CASSIRQRYGYTF	TGTGCCAGCAGTATAAGACAACGCTATGGCTACACCTTC
few	TRBV5-5	-	TRBJ2-1	CASSLGGVSEQFF	TGTGCCAGCAGCTTGGGGGGGGTTTCGGAGCAGTTCTTC
-	TRBV20-1	-	TRBJ1-5	CSASSVNSNQPQHF	TGCAGTGCTAGTTCGGTCAATAGCAATCAGCCCCAGCATTTT
-	TRBV20-1	-	TRBJ2-2	CSARDRGFSAGELFF	TGCAGTGCTAGAGATCGGGGTTTTTCGGCCGGGGAGCTGTTTTTT
once	TRBV20-1	TRBD1	TRBJ1-5	CSAKDREYSNQPQHF	TGCAGTGCAAAAGACAGGGAATATAGCAATCAGCCCCAGCATTTT
-	TRBV7-9	TRBD2	TRBJ2-5	CASSLSRLAGTQETQYF	TGTGCCAGCAGCTTATCTCGGCTAGCGGGGACCCAAGAGACCCAGTACTTC
-	TRBV5-6	-	TRBJ1-6	CASSLGQAGSPLHF	TGTGCCAGCAGCTTGGGACAGGCAGGTTCACCCCTCCACTTT
many	TRBV20-1	-	TRBJ2-2	CSARRGDTGELFF	TGCAGTGCTAGACGAGGGGACACCGGGGAGCTGTTTTTT
-	TRBV10-3	-	TRBJ2-5	CAISDDSIQETQYF	TGTGCCATCAGTGATGACAGCATCCAAGAGACCCAGTACTTC
medium-sized	TRBV20-1	-	TRBJ2-1	CSARDSAGQNEQFF	TGCAGTGCTAGAGATTCAGCGGGCCAAAATGAGCAGTTCTTC
few	TRBV6-1	-	TRBJ2-1	CASSKRQNPDNEQFF	TGTGCCAGCAGTAAACGACAGAACCCCGACAATGAGCAGTTCTTC
-	TRBV5-1	-	TRBJ1-1	CASSLGDARTEAFF	TGCGCCAGCAGCTTGGGGGACGCAAGAACTGAAGCTTTCTTT
few	TRBV7-2	-	TRBJ2-2	CASSLIQNTGELFF	TGTGCCAGCAGCTTGATACAGAACACCGGGGAGCTGTTTTTT
few	TRBV20-1	-	TRBJ1-4	CSARAGSHEKLFF	TGCAGTGCTAGAGCGGGAAGCCATGAAAAACTGTTTTTT
many	TRBV7-2	-	TRBJ1-2	CASSPGSTGANYGYTF	TGTGCCAGCAGCCCGGGCTCGACGGGGGCGAATTATGGCTACACCTTC